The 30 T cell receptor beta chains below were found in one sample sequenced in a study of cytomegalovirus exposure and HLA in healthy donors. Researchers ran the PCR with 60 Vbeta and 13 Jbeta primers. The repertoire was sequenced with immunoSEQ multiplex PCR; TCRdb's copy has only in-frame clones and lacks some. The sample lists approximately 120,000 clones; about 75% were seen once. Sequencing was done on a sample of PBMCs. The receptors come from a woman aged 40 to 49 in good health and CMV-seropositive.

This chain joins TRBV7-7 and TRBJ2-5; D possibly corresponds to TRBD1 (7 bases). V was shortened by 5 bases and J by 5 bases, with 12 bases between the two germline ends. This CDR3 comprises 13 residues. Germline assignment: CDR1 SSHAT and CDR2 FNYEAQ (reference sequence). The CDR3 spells CASSPTGRETQYF. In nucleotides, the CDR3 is TGTGCCAGCAGCCCGACAGGGAGGGAGACCCAGTACTTC. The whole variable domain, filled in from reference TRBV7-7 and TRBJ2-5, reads GAGVSQSPRYKVTKRGQDVTLRCDPISSHATLYWYQQALGQGPEFLTYFNYEAQPDKSGLPSDRFSAERPEGSISTLTIQRTEQRDSAMYRCASSPTGRETQYFGPGTRLLVL.

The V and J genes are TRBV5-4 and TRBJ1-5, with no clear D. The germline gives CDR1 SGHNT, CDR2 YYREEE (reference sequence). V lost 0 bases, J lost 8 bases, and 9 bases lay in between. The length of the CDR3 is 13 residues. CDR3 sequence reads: CASSLDQREPQHF. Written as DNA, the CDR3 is TGTGCCAGCAGCTTGGACCAACGGGAGCCCCAGCATTTT.

Here the CDR3 reads CASTPPGTKNIQYF. As DNA, the CDR3 is TGTGCCAGCACGCCGCCCGGGACCAAAAACATTCAGTACTTC. V usage is TRBV7-9 and J usage is TRBJ2-4; the D gene is possibly TRBD2 (5 bases). The CDR3 is 14 residues long. Germline loops: CDR1 SEHNR, CDR2 FQNEAQ (reference sequence). V gave up 7 bases and J gave up 2 bases, with 12 bases separating them.

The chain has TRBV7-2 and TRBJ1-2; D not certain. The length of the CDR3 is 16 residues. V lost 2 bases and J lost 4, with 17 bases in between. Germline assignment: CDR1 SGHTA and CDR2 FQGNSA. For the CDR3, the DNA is TGTGCCAGCAGCTTACAATATGGCCCGGAGGCCTATGGCTACACCTTC. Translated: CASSLQYGPEAYGYTF.

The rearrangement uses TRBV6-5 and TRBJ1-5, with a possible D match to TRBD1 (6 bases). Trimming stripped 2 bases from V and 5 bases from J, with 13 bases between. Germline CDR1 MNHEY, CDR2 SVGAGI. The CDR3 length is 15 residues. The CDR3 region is CASSYSPRGDQPQHF. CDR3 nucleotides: TGTGCCAGCAGTTACAGTCCCAGGGGCGATCAGCCCCAGCATTTT.

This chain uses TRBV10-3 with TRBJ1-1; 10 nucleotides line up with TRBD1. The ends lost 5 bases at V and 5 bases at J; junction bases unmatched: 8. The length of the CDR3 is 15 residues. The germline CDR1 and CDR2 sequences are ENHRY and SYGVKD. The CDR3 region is CAISLSGTGETEAFF. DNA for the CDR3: TGTGCCATCAGTTTAAGCGGGACAGGGGAAACTGAAGCTTTCTTT.

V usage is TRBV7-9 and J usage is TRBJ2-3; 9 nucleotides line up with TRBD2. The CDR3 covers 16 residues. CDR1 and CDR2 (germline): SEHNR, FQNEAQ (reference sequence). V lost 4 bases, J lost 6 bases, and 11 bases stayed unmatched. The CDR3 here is CASSSRVGLAKDTQYF. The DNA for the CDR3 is TGTGCCAGCAGCTCCCGAGTTGGACTAGCGAAGGATACGCAGTATTTT.

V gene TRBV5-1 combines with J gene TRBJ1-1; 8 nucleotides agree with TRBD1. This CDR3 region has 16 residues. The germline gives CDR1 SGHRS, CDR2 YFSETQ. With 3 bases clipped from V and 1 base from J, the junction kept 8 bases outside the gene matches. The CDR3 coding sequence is TGCGCCAGCAGCTCGGACCCGCAGGGGGCGAACACTGAAGCTTTCTTT. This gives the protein CASSSDPQGANTEAFF.

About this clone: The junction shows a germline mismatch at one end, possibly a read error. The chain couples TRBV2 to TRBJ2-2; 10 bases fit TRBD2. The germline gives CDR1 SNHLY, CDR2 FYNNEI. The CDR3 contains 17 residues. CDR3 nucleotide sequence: TGTGCCAGCAGGGAAGGGGTAGCGGGGGGGAACACCGGGGAGCTGTTTTTT. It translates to CASREGVAGGNTGELFF.

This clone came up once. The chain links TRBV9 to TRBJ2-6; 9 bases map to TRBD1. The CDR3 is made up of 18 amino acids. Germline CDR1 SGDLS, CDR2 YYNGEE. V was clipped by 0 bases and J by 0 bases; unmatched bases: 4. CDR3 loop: CASSVEGQGSSGANVLTF. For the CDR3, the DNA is TGTGCCAGCAGCGTAGAGGGACAGGGAAGCTCTGGGGCCAACGTCCTGACTTTC.

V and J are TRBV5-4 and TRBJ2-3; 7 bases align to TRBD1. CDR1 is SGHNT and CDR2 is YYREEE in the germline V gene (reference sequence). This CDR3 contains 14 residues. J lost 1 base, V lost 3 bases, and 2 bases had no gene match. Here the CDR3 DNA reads TGTGCCAGCAGCTCGGGACAGCGCACAGATACGCAGTATTTT. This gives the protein CASSSGQRTDTQYF.

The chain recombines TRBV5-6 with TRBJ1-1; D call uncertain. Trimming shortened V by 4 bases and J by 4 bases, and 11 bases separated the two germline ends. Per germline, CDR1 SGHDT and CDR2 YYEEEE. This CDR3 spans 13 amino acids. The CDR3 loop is CASSRAAFTEAFF. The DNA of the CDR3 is TGTGCCAGCAGCCGCGCCGCGTTCACTGAAGCTTTCTTT.

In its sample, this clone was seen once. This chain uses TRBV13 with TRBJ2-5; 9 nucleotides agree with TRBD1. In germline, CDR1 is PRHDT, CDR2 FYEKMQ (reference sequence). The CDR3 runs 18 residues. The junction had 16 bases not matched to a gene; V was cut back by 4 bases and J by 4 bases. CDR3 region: CASSSWGNRGQVGETQYF. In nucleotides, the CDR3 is TGTGCCAGCAGCTCATGGGGAAACAGGGGGCAGGTAGGAGAGACCCAGTACTTC.

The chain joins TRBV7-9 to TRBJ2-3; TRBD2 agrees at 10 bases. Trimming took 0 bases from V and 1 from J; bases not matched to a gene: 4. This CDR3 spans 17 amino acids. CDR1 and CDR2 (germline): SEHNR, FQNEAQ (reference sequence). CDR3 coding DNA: TGTGCCAGCAGCTTAGCGGGACTAGCGTTCGGCACAGATACGCAGTATTTT. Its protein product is CASSLAGLAFGTDTQYF.

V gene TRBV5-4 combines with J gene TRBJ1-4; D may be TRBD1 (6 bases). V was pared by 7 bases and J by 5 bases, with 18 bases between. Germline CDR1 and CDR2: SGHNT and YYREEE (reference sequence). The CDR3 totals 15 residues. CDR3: CASSPGGQGNEKLFF. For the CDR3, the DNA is TGTGCCAGCTCCCCCGGGGGGCAGGGAAATGAAAAACTGTTTTTT.

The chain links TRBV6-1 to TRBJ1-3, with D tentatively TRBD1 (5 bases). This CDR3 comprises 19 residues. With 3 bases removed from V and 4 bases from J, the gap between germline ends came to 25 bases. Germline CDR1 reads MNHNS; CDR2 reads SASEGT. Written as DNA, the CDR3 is TGTGCCAGCAGTGATTCTACCGGGACTTCCGAAACTCCCGGAAACACCATATATTTT. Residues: CASSDSTGTSETPGNTIYF.

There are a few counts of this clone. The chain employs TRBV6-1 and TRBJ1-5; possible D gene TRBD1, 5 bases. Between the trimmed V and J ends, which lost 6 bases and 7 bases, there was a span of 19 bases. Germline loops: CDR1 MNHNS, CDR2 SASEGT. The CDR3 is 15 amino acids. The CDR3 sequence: CASSLLGGPPQPQHF. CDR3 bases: TGTGCCAGCAGCCTATTGGGGGGACCTCCCCAGCCCCAGCATTTT.

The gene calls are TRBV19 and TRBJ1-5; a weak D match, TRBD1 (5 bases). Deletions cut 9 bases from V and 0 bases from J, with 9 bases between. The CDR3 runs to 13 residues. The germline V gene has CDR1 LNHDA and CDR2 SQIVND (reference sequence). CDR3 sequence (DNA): TGTGCCAGCTCACAGGATAGCAATCAGCCCCAGCATTTT. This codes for CASSQDSNQPQHF.

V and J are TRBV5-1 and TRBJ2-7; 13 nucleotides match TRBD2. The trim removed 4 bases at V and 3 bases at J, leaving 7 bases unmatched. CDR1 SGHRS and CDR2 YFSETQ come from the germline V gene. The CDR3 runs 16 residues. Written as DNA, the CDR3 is TGCGCCAGCAGCCCCAGCGGGACTAGCGGGGACTACGAGCAGTACTTC. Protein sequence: CASSPSGTSGDYEQYF. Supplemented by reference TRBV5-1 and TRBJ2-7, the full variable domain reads KAGVTQTPRYLIKTRGQQVTLSCSPISGHRSVSWYQQTPGQGLQFLFEYFSETQRNKGNFPGRFSGRQFSNSRSEMNVSTLELGDSALYLCASSPSGTSGDYEQYFGPGTRLTVT.

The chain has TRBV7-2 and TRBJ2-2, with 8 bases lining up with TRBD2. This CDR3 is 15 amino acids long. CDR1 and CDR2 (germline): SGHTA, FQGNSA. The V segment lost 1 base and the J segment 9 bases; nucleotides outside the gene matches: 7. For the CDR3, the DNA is TGTGCCAGCAGCTTAGGGGGACTAGTTTTATGGGAGCTGTTTTTT. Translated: CASSLGGLVLWELFF.

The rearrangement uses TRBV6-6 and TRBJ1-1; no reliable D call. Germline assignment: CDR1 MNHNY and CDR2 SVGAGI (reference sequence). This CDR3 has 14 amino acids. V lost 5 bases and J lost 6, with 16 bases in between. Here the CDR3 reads CASSRSRYEAEAFF. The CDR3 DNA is TGTGCCAGCAGTAGATCAAGATACGAGGCTGAAGCTTTCTTT.

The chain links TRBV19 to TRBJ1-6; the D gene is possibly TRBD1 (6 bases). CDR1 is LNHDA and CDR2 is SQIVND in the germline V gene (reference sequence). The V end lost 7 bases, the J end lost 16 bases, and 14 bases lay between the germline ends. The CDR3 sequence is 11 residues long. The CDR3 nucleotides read TGTGCCAGTACCTTCCAGGGGCAACTCCACTTT. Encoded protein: CASTFQGQLHF.

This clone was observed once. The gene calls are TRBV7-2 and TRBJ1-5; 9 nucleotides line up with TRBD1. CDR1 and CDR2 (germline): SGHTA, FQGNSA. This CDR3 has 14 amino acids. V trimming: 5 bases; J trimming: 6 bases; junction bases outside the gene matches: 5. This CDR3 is CASSTDRGSQPQHF. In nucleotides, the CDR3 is TGTGCCAGCAGCACCGACAGGGGGAGTCAGCCCCAGCATTTT. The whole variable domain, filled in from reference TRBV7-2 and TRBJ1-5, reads GAGVSQSPSNKVTEKGKDVELRCDPISGHTALYWYRQSLGQGLEFLIYFQGNSAPDKSGLPSDRFSAERTGGSVSTLTIQRTQQEDSAVYLCASSTDRGSQPQHFGDGTRLSIL.

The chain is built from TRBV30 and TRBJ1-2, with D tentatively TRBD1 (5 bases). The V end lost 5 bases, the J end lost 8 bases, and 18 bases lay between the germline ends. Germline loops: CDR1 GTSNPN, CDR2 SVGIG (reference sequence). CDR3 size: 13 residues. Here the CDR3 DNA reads TGTGCCTGGGCCAGGGAAGGACACCGAGGCTACACCTTC. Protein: CAWAREGHRGYTF.

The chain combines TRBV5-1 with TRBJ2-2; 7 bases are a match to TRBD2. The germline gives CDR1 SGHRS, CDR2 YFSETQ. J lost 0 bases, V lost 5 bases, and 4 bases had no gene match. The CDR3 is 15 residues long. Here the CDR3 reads CASRPGTTNTGELFF. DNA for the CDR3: TGCGCCAGCAGACCCGGGACTACGAACACCGGGGAGCTGTTTTTT.

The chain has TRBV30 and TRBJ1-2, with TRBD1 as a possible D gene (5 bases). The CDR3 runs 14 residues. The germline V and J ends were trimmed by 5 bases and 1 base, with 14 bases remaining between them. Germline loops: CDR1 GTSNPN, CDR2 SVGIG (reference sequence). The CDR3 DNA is TGTGCCTGGCTCACGACCCAGGGTAACTATGGCTACACCTTC. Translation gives CAWLTTQGNYGYTF.

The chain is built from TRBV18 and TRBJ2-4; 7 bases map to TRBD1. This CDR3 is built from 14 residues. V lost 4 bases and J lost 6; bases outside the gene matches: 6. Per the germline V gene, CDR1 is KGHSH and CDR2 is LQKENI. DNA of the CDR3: TGTGCCAGCTCACTCGGACAGGTAACAAACATTCAGTACTTC. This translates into CASSLGQVTNIQYF.

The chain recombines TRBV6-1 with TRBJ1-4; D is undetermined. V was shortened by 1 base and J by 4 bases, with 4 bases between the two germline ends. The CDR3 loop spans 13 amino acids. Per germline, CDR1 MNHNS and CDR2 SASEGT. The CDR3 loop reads CASSEVFNEKLFF. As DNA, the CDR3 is TGTGCCAGCAGTGAAGTATTTAATGAAAAACTGTTTTTT.

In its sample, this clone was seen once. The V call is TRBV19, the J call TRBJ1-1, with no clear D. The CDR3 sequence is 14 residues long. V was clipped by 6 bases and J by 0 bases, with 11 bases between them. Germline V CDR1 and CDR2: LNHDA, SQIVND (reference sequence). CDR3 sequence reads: CASRNGEVNTEAFF. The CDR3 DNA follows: TGTGCCAGTAGGAACGGGGAGGTGAACACTGAAGCTTTCTTT.

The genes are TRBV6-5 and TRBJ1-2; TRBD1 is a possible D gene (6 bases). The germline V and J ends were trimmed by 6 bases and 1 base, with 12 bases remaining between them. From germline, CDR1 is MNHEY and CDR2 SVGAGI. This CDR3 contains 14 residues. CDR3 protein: CASSLLDSNYGYTF. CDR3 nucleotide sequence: TGTGCCAGCAGCCTCCTGGACAGTAACTATGGCTACACCTTC.